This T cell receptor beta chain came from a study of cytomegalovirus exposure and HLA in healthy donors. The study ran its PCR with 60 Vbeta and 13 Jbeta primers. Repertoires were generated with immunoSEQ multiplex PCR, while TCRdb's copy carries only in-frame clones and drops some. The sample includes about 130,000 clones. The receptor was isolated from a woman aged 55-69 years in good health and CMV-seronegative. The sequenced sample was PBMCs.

CDR3 in DNA: TGTGCCAGTAGTGCCTCGGGGAATGGAGAGACCCAGTACTTC. Its translation is CASSASGNGETQYF. J is TRBJ2-5 and V is TRBV19; possibly TRBD2 for D (5 bases). CDR1 and CDR2 from the germline V gene are LNHDA and SQIVND (reference sequence). This CDR3 contains 14 residues. The V gene lost 5 bases and the J gene lost 4 bases, with 14 bases spanning the gap.